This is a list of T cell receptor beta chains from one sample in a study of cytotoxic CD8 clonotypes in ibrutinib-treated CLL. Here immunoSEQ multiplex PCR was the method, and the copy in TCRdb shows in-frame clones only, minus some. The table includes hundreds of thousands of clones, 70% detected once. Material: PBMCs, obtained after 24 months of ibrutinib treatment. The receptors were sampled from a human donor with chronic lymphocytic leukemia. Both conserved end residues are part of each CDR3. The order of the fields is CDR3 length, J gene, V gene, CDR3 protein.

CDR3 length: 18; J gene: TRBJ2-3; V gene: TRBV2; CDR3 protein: CATPDVDSGSPSTDTQYF
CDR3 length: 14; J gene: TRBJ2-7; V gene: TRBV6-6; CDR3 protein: CASSRGVASYEQYF
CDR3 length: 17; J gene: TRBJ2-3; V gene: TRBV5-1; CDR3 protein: CASSAASSGRAWDTQYF
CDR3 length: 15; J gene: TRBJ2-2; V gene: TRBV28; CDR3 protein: CASSMMGGNTGELFF
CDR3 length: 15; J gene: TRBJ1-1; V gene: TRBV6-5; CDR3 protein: CASSYSGVPGTEAFF
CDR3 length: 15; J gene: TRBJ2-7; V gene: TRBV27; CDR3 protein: CATQPWGGSIHEQYF
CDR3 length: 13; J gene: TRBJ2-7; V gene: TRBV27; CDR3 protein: CASPAGISYEQYF
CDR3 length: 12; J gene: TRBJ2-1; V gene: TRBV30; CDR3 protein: CAWALSSHEQFF
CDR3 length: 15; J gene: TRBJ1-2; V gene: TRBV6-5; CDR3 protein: CASRPMGGLGYGYTF
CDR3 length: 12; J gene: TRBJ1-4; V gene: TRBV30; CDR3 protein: CVVDTDNEKLFF
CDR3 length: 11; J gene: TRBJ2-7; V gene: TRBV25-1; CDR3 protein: CASSEREKQYF
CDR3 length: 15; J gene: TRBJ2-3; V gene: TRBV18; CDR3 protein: CASSPRRGGTDTQYF
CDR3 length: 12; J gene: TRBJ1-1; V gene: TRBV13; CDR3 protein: CASNIMNTEAFF
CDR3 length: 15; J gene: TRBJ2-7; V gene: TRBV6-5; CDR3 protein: CASRDYTGPSYEQYF
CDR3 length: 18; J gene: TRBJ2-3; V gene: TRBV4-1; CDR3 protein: CASSPLALLARSTDTQYF
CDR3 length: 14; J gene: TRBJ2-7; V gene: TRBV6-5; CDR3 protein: CASSVTTSSYEQYF
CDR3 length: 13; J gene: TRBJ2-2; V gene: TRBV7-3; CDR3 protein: CASSRDYSGELFF
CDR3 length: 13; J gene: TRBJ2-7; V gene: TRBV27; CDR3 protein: CASSRGQIHEQYF
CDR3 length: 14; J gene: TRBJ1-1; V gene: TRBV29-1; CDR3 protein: CSVQARGRNTEAFF
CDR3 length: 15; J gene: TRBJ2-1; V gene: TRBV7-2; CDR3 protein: CASSLEGRDFNEQFF
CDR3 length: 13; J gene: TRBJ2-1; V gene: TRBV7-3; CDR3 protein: CASSFTSYGEQFF
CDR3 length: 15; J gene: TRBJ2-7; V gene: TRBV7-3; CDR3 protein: CASSLLGGSSYEQYF
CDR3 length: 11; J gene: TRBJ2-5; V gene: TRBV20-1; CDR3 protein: CSARLKRPQYF
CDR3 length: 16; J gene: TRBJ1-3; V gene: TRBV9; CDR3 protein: CASSGRAPGPGNTIYF
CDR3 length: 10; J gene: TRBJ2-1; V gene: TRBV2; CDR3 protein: CAMGGPKQFF
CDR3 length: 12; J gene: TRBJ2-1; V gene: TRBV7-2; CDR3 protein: CASSDPGGEQFF
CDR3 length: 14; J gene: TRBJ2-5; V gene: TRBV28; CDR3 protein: CASRTFLGGKAQYF
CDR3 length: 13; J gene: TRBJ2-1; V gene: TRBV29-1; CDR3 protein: CSVESSGYNEQFF
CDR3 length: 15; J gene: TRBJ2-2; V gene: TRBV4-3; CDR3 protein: CASSQPERATGELFF
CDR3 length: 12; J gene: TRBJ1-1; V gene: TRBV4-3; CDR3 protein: CASSQFDREQFF
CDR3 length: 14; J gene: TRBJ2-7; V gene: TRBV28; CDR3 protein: CASSLFVSYYEQYF
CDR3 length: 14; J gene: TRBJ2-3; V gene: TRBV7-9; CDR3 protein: CASSLDDSTDTQYF
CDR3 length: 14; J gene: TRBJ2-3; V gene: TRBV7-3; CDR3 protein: CASSLSGGTDTQYF
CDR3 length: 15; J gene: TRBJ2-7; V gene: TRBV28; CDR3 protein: CASSSGQAYSYEQYF
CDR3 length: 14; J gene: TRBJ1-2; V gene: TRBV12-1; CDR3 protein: CASSPHAGFYGYTF
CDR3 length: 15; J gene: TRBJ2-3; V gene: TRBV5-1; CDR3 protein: CASSLGWTVTDTQYF
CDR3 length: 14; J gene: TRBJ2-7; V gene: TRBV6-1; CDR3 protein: CASSEAGGGYEQYF
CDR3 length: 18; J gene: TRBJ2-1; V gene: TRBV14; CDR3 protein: CASSQEPGLAGLYNEQFF
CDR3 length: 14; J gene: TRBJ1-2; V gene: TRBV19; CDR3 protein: CASSMQGAVYGYTF
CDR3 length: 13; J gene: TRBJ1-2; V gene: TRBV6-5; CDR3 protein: CASSPGTHYGYTF
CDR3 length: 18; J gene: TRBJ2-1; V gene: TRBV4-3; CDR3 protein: CASSQEYASARRYNEQFF
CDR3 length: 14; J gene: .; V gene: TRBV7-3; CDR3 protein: CASSPAGLQDEQYF
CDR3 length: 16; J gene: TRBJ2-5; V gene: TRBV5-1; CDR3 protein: CASSRGLAGSQETQYF
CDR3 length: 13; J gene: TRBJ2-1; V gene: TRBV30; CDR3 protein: CAWSGTSVFEQFF
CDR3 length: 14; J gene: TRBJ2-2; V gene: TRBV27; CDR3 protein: CASRDGQATGELFF
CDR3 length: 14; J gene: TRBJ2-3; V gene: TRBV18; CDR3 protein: CASSPQGATDTQYF
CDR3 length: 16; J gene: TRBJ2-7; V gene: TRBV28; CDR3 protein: CASSPQDLPTSYEQYF
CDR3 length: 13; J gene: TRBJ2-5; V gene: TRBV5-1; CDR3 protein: CASSPQEQETQYF
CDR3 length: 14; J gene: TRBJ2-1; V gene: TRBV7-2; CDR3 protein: CASSRDGSYNEQFF
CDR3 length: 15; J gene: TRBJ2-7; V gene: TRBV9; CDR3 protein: CASSARDSHSYEQYF
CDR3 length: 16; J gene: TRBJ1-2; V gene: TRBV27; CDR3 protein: CASSQTPGHLNYGYTF
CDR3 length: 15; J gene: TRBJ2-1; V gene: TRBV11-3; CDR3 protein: CASSLALAGYNEQFF
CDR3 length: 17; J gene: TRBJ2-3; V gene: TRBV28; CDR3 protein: CASSLSPLWSSTDTQYF